This entry is about one T cell receptor beta chain. The specificity of this receptor is unknown. No base-level quality is on record; no much larger clone is a single base apart. The record originates from a study of cytomegalovirus exposure and HLA in healthy donors (dated by TCRdb to between 2016 and 2019). About the investigation overall: According to an earlier analysis of several hundred of the donors, 150 million to 200 million T cells yielded 90 million to 130 million unique TCR beta sequences and approximately 300 Gb of sequence data. An early release covering more than 500 HLA-typed donors comprised approximately 300 gigabases of sequencing data and tens of millions of unique TCR sequences. The genetic ancestry cluster associated with self-reported Caucasian donors included 81% of the roughly 400 genotyped donors. The study aimed to test whether cataloging public T cell receptors could reveal signatures of past pathogen exposure. The study used immunosequencing to profile the T cell repertoires of approximately 690 subjects and linked those repertoires to cytomegalovirus serostatus. Besides the first cohort of 666 subjects, a separate validation cohort made up of 120 different subjects was used. The study combined high-throughput TCR immunosequencing, statistical association of individual TCRs with disease status, and machine learning to predict cytomegalovirus infection status. A later analysis re-examined previously published TCR beta repertoires from roughly 720 donors and added high-resolution HLA genotyping to investigate patterns of TCR occurrence. The later analysis used no new phenotypic data to find candidate immune exposures, relying instead on TCR beta sequences and their occurrence across donors. An earlier analysis of 500 to 750 of the donors applied high-throughput TCR beta sequencing to assess whether each TCR beta V gene segment acted as functional or pseudogenic. Donor age, sex, ethnicity and CMV serostatus were compiled alongside the repertoire data. A later genetic analysis took genome-wide SNP genotypes for about three fifths of the roughly 670 donors and used that subset as a discovery cohort. Every discovery cohort repertoire had been produced on one sequencing platform. Both class I and class II loci were covered by HLA typing, at four-digit resolution. The number of typed donors differed by locus: about 620-640 for A, B, C, DRB1 and DQB1; approximately 520 for DQA1; some 590 for DPA1; and around 450 for DPB1. Because of strong linkage in the cohort, five DR-DQ haplotypes were treated as single units for association and clustering. On average, 235,054 unique TCR beta nucleotide sequences were sequenced per donor among 398 genotyped donors of the cohort, with roughly 20% of those sequences being non-productive. Results the study describes overall, beyond this receptor: In a later genetic analysis, fewer N-insertions in productive TCRs were reported among donors in an Asian-associated ancestry cluster than the roughly 700-donor mean. A cluster of highly shared sequence variants was judged likely to represent a technical artifact of the sequencing pipeline. Because counts were too low, some 16 rarely observed V segments, including chromosome 9 orphons, were excluded from the earlier analysis of around 640 of the donors. The classifier was reported to diagnose cytomegalovirus status with high specificity and sensitivity in both the original and validation cohorts. Correlated functional status among segregating V segments might reflect linkage disequilibrium, but an unknown experimental factor could not be ruled out. This cohort had only TCR beta chains sequenced, and the lack of alpha or paired-chain data limited which features could be detected. A later analysis found that TCR association rates varied across HLA loci, with DRB1 alleles showing the most associated TCRs and HLA-C alleles the fewest. A further reported finding was that TCR beta sequences accurately predicted the HLA-A and HLA-B alleles for most subjects in the first cohort. HLA typing was unavailable for some donors at each locus, so association tests used only the typed subset. Immune exposure information for the cohort was limited to CMV serostatus. The presence/absence analyses assumed that sequencing depth was roughly uniform across donors, and that assumption may not be true. The 87-base-pair reads could not distinguish some IMGT-functional V segments, including TRBV6-2 and TRBV6-3, so those segments were excluded. In an earlier analysis of several hundred of the donors, most TCR beta V segments were observed in productive rearrangements about 90% or about 30% of the time, broadly matching IMGT annotations. In a later analysis, HLA-associated TCR beta chains were found to be more clonally expanded and to have lower generation probabilities than equally common non-associated chains. Most TCR sequences were observed very rarely across donors, whereas some public TCRs were present in many individuals. In a later analysis, 16,951 TCR beta sequences were associated with specific HLA alleles at a false discovery rate of 0.05. In a later genetic analysis, a missense DCLRE1C variant was associated with V-gene and J-gene trimming of TCR beta chains, and the association was replicated in an independent cohort. A later analysis found that most CMV-associated TCR beta chains appeared HLA-restricted, with HLA associations seemingly driven largely by CMV exposure. In a later analysis, several top co-occurrence clusters were reported to appear linked to parvovirus B19, influenza, CMV and Epstein-Barr virus. When HLA alleles, especially DR and DQ, strongly co-occurred, attributing TCR associations to individual alleles was difficult. The study gave a list of more than 150 TCR beta chains associated with cytomegalovirus. A few of the identified cytomegalovirus-associated TCR beta chains were confirmed in vitro to be specific for cytomegalovirus antigens. According to the authors, the approach could potentially be generalized to other disease states and immunological phenotypes.

The library was produced with the immunoSEQ multiplex PCR assay. A mixture of 60 forward primers for TCR Vbeta segments and 13 reverse primers for TCR Jbeta segments was used in the multiplex PCR. Amplification of the CDR3 region of rearranged TCR beta genes was performed with a multiplex PCR assay on genomic DNA. The Illumina HiSeq System was used to sequence the amplified TCR beta libraries as 87-base-pair reads. For the original study's pipeline: A later analysis counted tens of millions of unique TCR beta chains across the 500 to 850 repertoires, and some 11 million of these chains were shared by at least two donors. To remove PCR and sequencing errors, raw reads were error-corrected and collapsed into unique sequences using a nearest-neighbor algorithm that merged closely related sequences. CDR3 sequences were aligned to IMGT reference sequences to assign V, D and J gene segments. For a sequence to be retained, at least a six-nucleotide match to both a V gene segment and a J gene segment was required. A rearrangement was called productive if the CDR3 had no stop codons and remained in frame with V and J, and every other rearrangement was called non-productive. Following IMGT convention, CDR3 was defined as the stretch from the second conserved V-encoded cysteine to the conserved J-encoded phenylalanine. The earlier analysis of approximately 500 of the donors excluded sequences that lacked an unambiguous match to a single V gene segment. An earlier analysis of a few hundred of the donors called V segments functional above 56.7% productive rearrangements and segregating when the between-donor standard deviation exceeded 5%. A statistical classification framework was built to diagnose cytomegalovirus status from the catalog of TCR beta chain sequences. A later analysis assigned V and J genes by comparing TCR nucleotide sequences with IMGT/GENE-DB human TR gene sequences. The TCRdist pipeline was used in a later analysis to assign CDR3 sequences and most-parsimonious VDJ recombination scenarios. In a later analysis, every TCR beta chain was defined by the combination of its CDR3 amino acid sequence and its V-gene family, and reads without a unique V-gene family were dropped. To address suspected cross-contamination and a sequencing artifact, a later analysis removed 592 highly shared, low-generation-probability nucleotide sequences. In a later analysis, a clonal expansion index was calculated for each public chain from normalized within-repertoire ranks of inferred template counts. In a later analysis, generation probabilities were computed with a VDJ recombination model fitted to out-of-frame rearrangements, and the resulting probabilities were checked against IGoR. In a later analysis, hypergeometric tests were used to score TCR-TCR, TCR-HLA and TCR-CMV co-occurrence, with a repertoire-size bias correction applied to TCR pairs. To estimate false discovery rates, a later analysis permuted the HLA or CMV assignments 20 times. In a later analysis, co-occurring TCRs were grouped with DBSCAN, and TCRdist sequence similarity was added when clustering was performed within HLA-allele-positive subsets. Co-occurrence clustering excluded repertoires with fewer than 30,000 or more than 120,000 public chains, plus five with anomalous nucleotide sharing. TCRdb holds this immuneACCESS table with in-frame rearrangements only. Some clones are missing; in checked studies, unresolved V genes explain under half, and the rest has no known cause. That table supplies the V and J calls and clone size; D and trimming were determined from the DNA. The sample yields about 110,000 clones; approximately 70% were counted once. Roughly 8% of the sample comes from the top ten.

The cohort consisted of 600 or so healthy bone marrow donors. At the time of sampling, every cohort member was nominally healthy, though immune exposures that went unrecorded were likely present. The donor tested CMV seronegative and was one of the 352 seronegative cohort members. Every donor gave a peripheral blood sample, and the peripheral blood mononuclear cells from that sample were used for TCR beta sequencing. Genomic DNA was extracted from the blood cell samples with the Qiagen DNeasy Blood Extraction Kit. Counted from cysteine to phenylalanine, this CDR3 has 16 amino acids. The read is trimmed to its CDR3 DNA, 48 bases read in frame from base 1. CDR1 is given as LNHNV and CDR2 as YYDKDF, both from the germline V gene (reference sequence). Trimming takes 0 bases from V and 4 bases from J, and the germline ends sit 13 bases apart.

The sequenced material came from PBMCs. In this chain, TRBV15 is recombined with TRBJ1-5; TRBD1 is a possible D gene, resting on 6 matching bases. The TCR sequence derives from a man aged 35-49 years in good health and CMV-seronegative. The CDR3 amino acid sequence is: CATSRDLSQGNQPQHF. The base sequence is TGTGCCACCAGCAGAGATTTATCGCAGGGGAATCAGCCCCAGCATTTT.